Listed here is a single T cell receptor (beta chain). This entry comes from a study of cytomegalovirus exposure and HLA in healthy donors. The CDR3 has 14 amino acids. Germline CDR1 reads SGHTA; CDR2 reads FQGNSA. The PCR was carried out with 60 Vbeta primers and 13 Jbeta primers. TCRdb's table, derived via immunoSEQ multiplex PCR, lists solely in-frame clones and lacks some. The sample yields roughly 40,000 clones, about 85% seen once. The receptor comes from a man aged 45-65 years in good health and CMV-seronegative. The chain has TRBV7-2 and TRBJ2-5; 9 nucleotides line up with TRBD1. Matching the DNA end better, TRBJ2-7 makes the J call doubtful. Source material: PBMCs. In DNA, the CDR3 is TGTGCCAGCAGCACGGGACAGGGCCCCTACGAGCAGTACTTC. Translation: CASSTGQGPYEQYF.